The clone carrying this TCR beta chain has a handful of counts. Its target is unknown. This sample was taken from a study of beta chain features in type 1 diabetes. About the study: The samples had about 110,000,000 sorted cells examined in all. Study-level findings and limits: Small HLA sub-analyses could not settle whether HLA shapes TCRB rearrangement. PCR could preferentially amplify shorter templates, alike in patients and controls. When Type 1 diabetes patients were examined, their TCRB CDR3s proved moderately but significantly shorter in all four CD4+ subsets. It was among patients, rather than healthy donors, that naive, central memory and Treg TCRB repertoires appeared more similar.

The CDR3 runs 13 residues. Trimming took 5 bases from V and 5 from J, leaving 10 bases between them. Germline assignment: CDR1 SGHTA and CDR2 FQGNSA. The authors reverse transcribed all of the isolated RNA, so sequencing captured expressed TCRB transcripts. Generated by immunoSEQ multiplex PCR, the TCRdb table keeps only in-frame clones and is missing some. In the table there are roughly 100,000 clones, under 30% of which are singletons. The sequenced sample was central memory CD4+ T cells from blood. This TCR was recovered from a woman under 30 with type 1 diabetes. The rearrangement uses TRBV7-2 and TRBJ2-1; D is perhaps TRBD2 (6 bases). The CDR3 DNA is TGTGCCAGCAGCGTGGGACTGCACAATGAGCAGTTCTTC. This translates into CASSVGLHNEQFF. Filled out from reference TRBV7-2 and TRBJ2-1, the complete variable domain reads GAGVSQSPSNKVTEKGKDVELRCDPISGHTALYWYRQSLGQGLEFLIYFQGNSAPDKSGLPSDRFSAERTGGSVSTLTIQRTQQEDSAVYLCASSVGLHNEQFFGPGTRLTVL.